This record looks at one TCR beta chain sequence and its context. Naive CD8 cells were CD45RO-negative, positively selected for CCR7, excluding terminally differentiated effector memory CD45RA+ cells. Data came from immunoSEQ multiplex PCR; TCRdb stores just in-frame clones and leaves some out. The table includes roughly 890,000 clones, almost 95% detected once. This sample was taken from a study of shared clonotypes between healthy human individuals. Losses at the gene ends were 7 bases for V and 2 bases for J; bases not matched to a gene: 13. Germline CDR1 reads MNHEY; CDR2 reads SMNVEV (reference sequence). This CDR3 region has 16 residues.

This sequence joins TRBV27 and TRBJ2-7; 8 bases agree with TRBD1. The receptor was derived from a man aged 25 to 40 in good health. The sample comprised naive CD8+ T cells sorted from blood. CDR3 sequence reads: CASTFSAGQATYEQYF. The CDR3 nucleotides are TGTGCCAGCACCTTCTCCGCGGGACAGGCCACCTACGAGCAGTACTTC.